The subject of this entry is one T cell receptor (beta chain). This entry is derived from a study of blood T cell repertoires in COVID-19. Whole-study context: Sites in the United States, Italy and Spain provided acute and convalescent COVID-19 samples. PBMCs, B-cell-depleted T cells, or T cells were the source of the cDNA or gDNA that made up the material.

The CDR3 is 16 residues long. The V gene end was trimmed by 4 bases and the J gene end by 3 bases; junction bases not matched to a gene: 7. The germline gives CDR1 MGHRA, CDR2 YSYEKL. Original processing notes: It was from reference gene primer amplification that nucleated cell counts were estimated. Using immunoSEQ multiplex PCR, the repertoire was profiled, and TCRdb retains in-frame clones only, with some absent. That table gives V, J and clone size, and the DNA gave D and trimming. The table records roughly 120,000 clones, 70% to 90% of them present only once. Material: peripheral blood. V is TRBV4-1 and J is TRBJ2-2, with 8 bases matching TRBD1. This clonotype was obtained from a human donor in a cohort sampled during active COVID-19. CDR3: CASSPRGRRDTGELFF. The CDR3 region has the DNA TGCGCCAGCAGCCCCAGGGGGCGGAGAGACACCGGGGAGCTGTTTTTT.